The rows below give T cell receptor beta chains drawn from one sample of a study of Ad26.COV2.S vaccination and SARS-CoV-2 variants. Libraries were prepared by immunoSEQ multiplex PCR; TCRdb keeps only in-frame clonotypes and omits some of them. The sample records about 410,000 clones, more than 85% being singletons. The sample here was peripheral blood, taken in a trial of Ad26.COV2.S vaccine versus placebo. These receptors originate from a person between 18 and 65 years old who received the Ad26.COV2.S COVID-19 vaccine or a placebo. The CDR3 runs from the conserved cysteine through the conserved F or W.

V gene,CDR3 protein
TRBV5-4,CASSSGGTKRLEQYF
TRBV2,CASSEVVSRSYTF
TRBV12-3/TRBV12-4,CASSLGTDDEAFF
TRBV27,CASSFGRGDYEQYF
TRBV1,CTSSQNRPSDRAMKDTQYF
TRBV21-1,CASSKGLAAKNIQYF
TRBV7-6,CASSLRSRASGANVLTF
TRBV7-2,CASSISPGGRGETQYF
TRBV2,CASFWQGAEKLFF
TRBV24-1,CATSDPRRGASGEETQYF
TRBV7-9,CASSLEDGFFTGELFF